These 8 T cell receptor beta chains originate from one sample sequenced in a study of cytomegalovirus exposure and HLA in healthy donors. With 60 Vbeta and 13 Jbeta primers, the PCR was carried out. The data were produced by immunoSEQ multiplex PCR, yet TCRdb's version contains in-frame clones alone and is incomplete. The repertoire consists of roughly 130,000 clones, with 84% occurring once and the leading ten covering around 3%. Source material: PBMCs. The receptors derive from a woman aged 18-30 years in good health and CMV-seropositive.

J is TRBJ2-1 and V is TRBV5-1, with 8 bases matching TRBD2. Germline CDR1 and CDR2: SGHRS and YFSETQ. The CDR3 covers 15 residues. V trimming: 3 bases; J trimming: 5 bases; junction bases outside the gene matches: 7. The CDR3 protein is CASSWAGGPDNEQFF. In nucleotides, the CDR3 is TGCGCCAGCAGCTGGGCGGGGGGCCCCGACAATGAGCAGTTCTTC.

The J gene is TRBJ2-3, the V gene TRBV21-1; no DNA check was done on the table's D call, TRBD1. TRBV21-1 represents a pseudogene. CDR3 length: 14 residues. The CDR3 DNA reads TGTGCCAGCAAGGGACAGGTGGAGACAGATACGCAGTATTTT. Its protein product is CASKGQVETDTQYF.

The gene calls are TRBV7-9 and TRBJ2-1; the match to TRBD1 covers 7 bases. The V and J ends lost 5 bases and 3 bases, in that order; junction bases with no gene match: 4. CDR1 is SEHNR and CDR2 is FQNEAQ in the germline V gene (reference sequence). The CDR3 totals 14 residues. The CDR3 sequence is CASSTRDSYNEQFF. CDR3 DNA sequence: TGTGCCAGCAGCACTCGGGACAGCTACAATGAGCAGTTCTTC. Looking up the rest from reference TRBV7-9 and TRBJ2-1 gives the full variable domain: DTGVSQNPRHKITKRGQNVTFRCDPISEHNRLYWYRQTLGQGPEFLTYFQNEAQLEKSRLLSDRFSAERPKGSFSTLEIQRTEQGDSAMYLCASSTRDSYNEQFFGPGTRLTVL.

This clone was seen only once. V and J are TRBV5-1 and TRBJ2-1; 9 nucleotides line up with TRBD2. The germline V gene encodes CDR1 SGHRS and CDR2 YFSETQ. V gave up 4 bases and J gave up 8 bases; unmatched junction bases: 13. CDR3 size: 16 residues. The CDR3 sequence is CASSLIERGAGDEQFF. In DNA form, the CDR3 reads TGCGCCAGCAGCCTAATCGAGCGGGGGGCTGGGGATGAGCAGTTCTTC.

The rearrangement joins TRBV25-1 to TRBJ2-7; D may be TRBD1 (5 bases). V was shortened by 2 bases and J by 2 bases, with 16 bases between the two germline ends. The CDR3 is 16 amino acids. Germline V lookup: CDR1 MGHDK, CDR2 SYGVNS. CDR3 loop: CASSEVGHPGPYEQYF. The CDR3 DNA follows: TGTGCCAGCAGTGAAGTGGGGCACCCAGGCCCCTACGAGCAGTACTTC.

The rearrangement joins TRBV7-7 to TRBJ2-7, with unresolved D. The CDR3 runs to 13 residues. Germline CDR1 SSHAT, CDR2 FNYEAQ (reference sequence). V lost 2 bases to trimming and J lost 3 bases, with 8 bases between them. CDR3 sequence: CASSLSPGYEQYF. CDR3 bases: TGTGCCAGCAGCTTAAGCCCAGGCTACGAGCAGTACTTC.

This sequence joins TRBV4-1 and TRBJ2-2, with a tentative D call TRBD1 (6 bases). The CDR3 runs 16 residues. V gave up 2 bases and J gave up 0 bases, with 10 bases separating them. CDR1 is MGHRA, CDR2 YSYEKL, per germline. The CDR3 DNA reads TGCGCCAGCAGCCAACCCACAGGGTCGAACACCGGGGAGCTGTTTTTT. Residues: CASSQPTGSNTGELFF.

The rearrangement uses TRBV4-1 and TRBJ1-1; 8 nucleotides align to TRBD1. From germline, CDR1 is MGHRA and CDR2 YSYEKL. Trimming removed 11 bases from V and 1 base from J; junction bases left unmatched: 9. This CDR3 region has 14 residues. The CDR3 DNA reads TGCGCCGTCAGGGGGCCATTACGGAACACTGAAGCTTTCTTT. Protein product: CAVRGPLRNTEAFF.